This TCR beta chain was sequenced during a study of blood T cell repertoires in COVID-19. Study context: Samples representing acute and convalescent COVID-19 were sourced from the United States, Italy and Spain. The cDNA or gDNA used as material had been derived from T cells, B-cell-depleted T cells, or PBMCs.

Original handling: From reference gene primer amplification, estimates of nucleated cell counts were derived. Clones were sequenced by immunoSEQ multiplex PCR, and TCRdb holds only the in-frame ones, with some missing. Clone size and the V and J calls come from that table; the DNA yielded D and trimming. The table lists about 200,000 clones, around 82% of them singletons. On this clone itself: The same CDR3 is also encoded by other DNA sequences in this sample.

V was clipped by 3 bases and J by 4 bases; unmatched bases: 1. The germline CDR1 and CDR2 sequences are MNHNS and SASEGT. The CDR3 spans 13 residues. The chain has TRBV6-1 and TRBJ1-1; TRBD1 matches at 8 bases. The TCR sequence derives from a woman between 35 and 50 years old with active or convalescent COVID-19. Sequences were obtained from peripheral blood. The CDR3 reads CASSDRGLTEAFF. CDR3 coding DNA: TGTGCCAGCAGTGACAGGGGGCTCACTGAAGCTTTCTTT.